This T cell receptor (beta chain) derives from a study of blood T cell repertoires in COVID-19. On the study more broadly: COVID-19 samples, acute and convalescent, were from the United States, Italy and Spain. Sample material is recorded as cDNA or gDNA derived from T cells, B-cell-depleted T cells, or PBMCs.

TCRdb keeps only in-frame clones here, not all; method: immunoSEQ multiplex PCR. There are hundreds of thousands of clones in the sample; about 87% occur only once, and approximately 6.2% lies in the top ten. The germline V gene encodes CDR1 LNHNV and CDR2 YYDKDF (reference sequence). Deletions cut 0 bases from V and 9 bases from J, with 8 bases between. The CDR3 is made up of 12 amino acids. This TCR came from a man aged 55 to 69 who had recovered from COVID-19. The chain carries TRBV15 and TRBJ1-2; no definite D call. Sequenced material: peripheral blood. The CDR3 loop is CATSRDELSYTF. The CDR3 DNA reads as TGTGCCACCAGCAGAGATGAGCTAAGCTACACCTTC.